Listed below are T cell receptor beta chains from one sample, sequenced in a study of blood T cell repertoires in COVID-19. Only in-frame clones appear in the TCRdb table, and some are missing; sequencing was by immunoSEQ multiplex PCR. The sample lists fewer than 250,000 clones; over 75% were seen once. The specimen sequenced was PBMCs or T cells enriched from blood (not recorded which). These receptors all come from a man aged 25 to 40 in a cohort exposed to, infected with or recovered from COVID-19 (not recorded which). CDR3s include the opening cysteine and the closing phenylalanine or tryptophan. The D gene is left open where the match is weak. Size is omitted from some rows. Given values are once, few, many or a class for expanded clones.

j_gene,d_gene,abundance,v_gene,CDR3nt,CDR3aa
TRBJ1-2,TRBD1,-,TRBV28,TGTGCCAGCGATGACCCAGACAGGGAAGGACGTCGCTATGGCTACACCTTC,CASDDPDREGRRYGYTF
TRBJ2-1,-,-,TRBV11-2,TGTGCCAGCAGCTTAGTAGCGGCCTACAATGAGCAGTTCTTC,CASSLVAAYNEQFF
TRBJ1-3,-,many,TRBV27,TGTGCCAGCAGTTTTTCGGCAGGGGTGGACACCATATATTTT,CASSFSAGVDTIYF
TRBJ2-5,-,-,TRBV6-5,TGTGCCAGCAGTTACTCTCCAGGCTCTACGAAGACCCAGTACTTC,CASSYSPGSTKTQYF
TRBJ2-1,TRBD2,-,TRBV6-6,TGTGCCAGCAGTGGATCCAGACTAGCGGGAGCGGGCGATGAGCAGTTCTTC,CASSGSRLAGAGDEQFF
TRBJ2-5,-,-,TRBV27,TGTGCCAGCGCTAGGCCGGGGAGCGTGCGGCAAGAGACCCAGTACTTC,CASARPGSVRQETQYF
TRBJ2-3,TRBD1,-,TRBV6-5,TGTGCCAGCAGTTGGGCGGGGCAGGGGGCATATACGCAGTATTTT,CASSWAGQGAYTQYF
TRBJ2-1,TRBD2,-,TRBV10-2,TGCGCCAGCAGTACCGGGACTAGCGGGAGATTTAGCTACAATGAGCAGTTCTTC,CASSTGTSGRFSYNEQFF
TRBJ2-2,TRBD2,-,TRBV11-2,TGTGCCAGCACCTTCAAGCCCCGACTAGCGGGAGTAACCGGGGAGCTGTTTTTT,CASTFKPRLAGVTGELFF
TRBJ2-1,TRBD2,-,TRBV5-5,TGTGCCAGCATCAGGGGTAGCGGGAGGGTCTACAATGAGCAGTTCTTC,CASIRGSGRVYNEQFF
TRBJ1-1,TRBD1,-,TRBV10-2,TGCGCCAGCAGTGAATTAGGACAGGGCGCGGTAACTGAAGCTTTCTTT,CASSELGQGAVTEAFF
TRBJ1-1,TRBD1,-,TRBV10-3,TGTGCCATCAGCCCTTCGGACAGGGGGACCACTGAAGCTTTCTTT,CAISPSDRGTTEAFF
TRBJ2-6,-,-,TRBV9,TGTGCCAGCAGCGCTGACTGGTGGGGGGCCAACGTCCTGACTTTC,CASSADWWGANVLTF
TRBJ1-2,-,-,TRBV5-5,TGTGCCAGCAGCTTGAGGGGAGGGGAGCCCTATGGCTACACCTTC,CASSLRGGEPYGYTF
TRBJ1-1,-,-,TRBV3-1/TRBV3-2,TGTGCCAGCAGCCAAATAAACCAGGGTGTCGGCGCTTTCTTT,CASSQINQGVGAFF
TRBJ1-1,-,once,TRBV19,TGTGCCAGTAGTCCCAGGGGATGGGAGATCACTGAAGCTTTCTTT,CASSPRGWEITEAFF
TRBJ1-1,TRBD1,-,TRBV7-9,TGTGCCAGCAGGACCGACAGGGGAAGGTCTGAAGCTTTCTTT,CASRTDRGRSEAFF
TRBJ2-6,-,-,TRBV28,TGTGCCAGCAGCCTCAGCTCTGGGGCCAACGTCCTGACTTTC,CASSLSSGANVLTF
TRBJ2-1,TRBD2,-,TRBV18,TGTGCCAGCTCACCACCGACGGGAGGCAATGAGCAGTTCTTC,CASSPPTGGNEQFF
TRBJ1-2,-,-,TRBV4-1,TGCGCCAGCAGCCAAGAGGGGGGGCTTGGTGGCTACACCTTC,CASSQEGGLGGYTF
TRBJ1-3,-,once,TRBV19,TGTGCCAGTAGCCCGAGACAGGACGGCGACACCATATATTTT,CASSPRQDGDTIYF
TRBJ2-1,TRBD2,-,TRBV20-1,TGCAGTGCTGCGGGAGGCAGTGAGCAGTTCTTC,CSAAGGSEQFF
TRBJ1-1,-,-,TRBV23-1,TGCGCCAGCAGTCAATCACCTTCTTCCCTATCCCGGGACACTGAAGCTTTCTTT,CASSQSPSSLSRDTEAFF
TRBJ2-5,-,once,TRBV9,TGTGCCAGCAGCGTAGGGGGAGGGGGACTCCAAGAGACCCAGTACTTC,CASSVGGGGLQETQYF
TRBJ1-2,-,-,TRBV28,TGTGCCAGCCGTCCGACAGGATATGGCTACACCTTC,CASRPTGYGYTF